Included here is one T cell receptor beta chain sequence, with context. Its specificity is unknown. The sample is drawn from a study of T cells in Graves' hyperthyroidism and ophthalmopathy. Overall study findings and caveats: A median 6.5 months before onset, the model predicted ophthalmopathy.

Germline CDR1 SQVTM, CDR2 ANQGSEA. V gave up 3 bases and J gave up 1 base, with 15 bases separating them. The CDR3 is made up of 15 amino acids. TCR beta CDR3 sequences were amplified from RNA transcripts. The study used the HTBI primer set for a first-round RT-PCR of the TCR CDR3. TCRdb reprocessed the multiplex PCR reads with MiXCR, giving one entry per CDR3 protein. The profile shows tens of thousands of distinct CDR3 sequences, less than 65% of them singletons. For the diagnoses, clinical symptoms, serum thyroxine and TRAb, thyroid ultrasound and orbital computed tomography were used. Sequencing input: peripheral blood or thyroid tissue (not recorded which). The sequence derives from a man aged 18 to 29 with Graves' hyperthyroidism. This chain uses TRBV29-1 with TRBJ1-1; D is unresolved. The CDR3 DNA follows: TGCAGCGTTGATTTCTGGGATTGGGGGAACACTGAAGCTTTCTTT. Translating gives CSVDFWDWGNTEAFF.